A single sample is the source of the 20 T cell receptor beta chains below, sequenced in a study of Ad26.COV2.S vaccination and SARS-CoV-2 variants. Sequenced by immunoSEQ multiplex PCR; TCRdb stores in-frame clones only, minus some. Of around 300,000 clones listed, about 89% are singletons. Treatment of the sample: approximately 18 received Ad26.COV2.S at low or high dose, single or two shots; a few received placebo; per-sample allocation not given. Specimens were obtained on day 63 following the first vaccine or placebo injection. The material sequenced was peripheral blood, taken in a trial of Ad26.COV2.S vaccine versus placebo. Receptors were obtained from a person aged 18-65 years who received the Ad26.COV2.S COVID-19 vaccine or a placebo.

This sequence joins TRBV6-2 or TRBV6-3 and TRBJ1-6; 8 bases fit TRBD1. CDR3 length: 17 amino acids. J gave up 7 bases and V 2 bases, and 10 bases lay outside the gene matches. The germline V gene has CDR1 MNHEY and CDR2 SVGEGT. CDR3 sequence reads: CASSYDEQGVRNSPLHF. The CDR3, as DNA: TGTGCCAGCAGTTACGACGAACAGGGGGTGCGGAATTCACCCCTCCACTTT.

The chain uses TRBV24-1 and TRBJ2-2; D ambiguous. V lost 4 bases to trimming and J lost 0 bases, with 11 bases between them. Per the germline V gene, CDR1 is KGHDR and CDR2 is SFDVKD. The CDR3 loop spans 16 amino acids. The CDR3 DNA is TGTGCCACCAGTGAACCGGACGGAACGAACACCGGGGAGCTGTTTTTT. It is translated as CATSEPDGTNTGELFF.

The V call is TRBV2, the J call TRBJ1-3; D perhaps matches TRBD1 (5 bases). The germline V gene has CDR1 SNHLY and CDR2 FYNNEI. Deletions cut 6 bases from V and 4 bases from J, with 22 bases between. The CDR3 consists of 17 residues. The CDR3 reads CASRGREKVLPGNTIYF. CDR3 nucleotides: TGTGCCAGCAGGGGCAGGGAAAAGGTCTTGCCCGGAAACACCATATATTTT.

V gene TRBV7-2 combines with J gene TRBJ1-3; TRBD1 might be the D (5 bases). Germline CDR1 and CDR2: SGHTA and FQGNSA. The CDR3 consists of 16 residues. V was shortened by 1 base and J by 2 bases, with 12 bases between the two germline ends. Here the CDR3 reads CASSLGGVGAGNTIYF. The CDR3 DNA reads as TGTGCCAGCAGCTTAGGAGGTGTAGGGGCTGGAAACACCATATATTTT.

The V and J genes are TRBV28 and TRBJ1-6; maybe TRBD1 (5 bases). From germline, CDR1 is MDHEN and CDR2 SYDVKM. Between the trimmed V and J ends, which lost 1 base and 10 bases, there was a span of 14 bases. The CDR3 is 15 residues long. CDR3 nucleotide sequence: TGTGCCAGCAGTTTATCCCCAGGGTCTACATCACCCCTCCACTTT. Amino acids: CASSLSPGSTSPLHF.

Notes on this clone: Germline and junction disagree at one end, which may indicate a read error. This chain links TRBV5-1 with TRBJ1-6, with TRBD1 matching over 10 bases. The CDR3 extends over 18 amino acids. CDR1 is SGHRS, CDR2 YFSETQ, per germline. CDR3 sequence: CASNLGGQGSSYNSPLHF. The CDR3 DNA is TGCGCCAGCAACTTGGGGGGACAGGGGAGCTCCTATAATTCACCCCTCCACTTT.

This clone is a singleton in its sample. The gene calls are TRBV6-1 and TRBJ1-2, with D unresolved. Trimming left V 2 bases short and J 1 base short, with 8 bases between. This CDR3 is built from 14 residues. CDR1 and CDR2 (germline): MNHNS, SASEGT. This CDR3 reads CASSELASNYGYTF. Here the CDR3 DNA reads TGTGCCAGCAGTGAATTAGCCAGTAACTATGGCTACACCTTC.

This clone turned up a few times. The chain couples TRBV19 to TRBJ2-7; D is unresolved. The CDR3 runs 16 residues. Trimming removed 3 bases at V and 3 bases at J, with 18 bases between. CDR1 LNHDA and CDR2 SQIVND come from the germline V gene (reference sequence). CDR3 nucleotides: TGTGCCAGTAGTATTTCGGCCTCCCGCGCTGACTACGAGCAGTACTTC. Translation: CASSISASRADYEQYF.

The V call is TRBV5-6, the J call TRBJ1-2, with 9 bases identical to TRBD1. Per the germline V gene, CDR1 is SGHDT and CDR2 is YYEEEE. The V segment lost 4 bases and the J segment 5 bases; nucleotides outside the gene matches: 3. The CDR3 is 13 amino acids. In DNA form, the CDR3 reads TGTGCCAGCAGCGTCGGGACAGGGTATGGCTACACCTTC. Translation gives CASSVGTGYGYTF.

The rearrangement uses TRBV7-2 and TRBJ1-1; the D gene is possibly TRBD1 (5 bases). Trimming shortened V by 4 bases and J by 0 bases, and 12 bases separated the two germline ends. CDR3 length: 15 amino acids. The germline V gene encodes CDR1 SGHTA and CDR2 FQGNSA. The CDR3 DNA follows: TGTGCCAGCAGCTCCCGTGGGGGGATGAACACTGAAGCTTTCTTT. It translates to CASSSRGGMNTEAFF.

V gene TRBV15 combines with J gene TRBJ1-1; a weak D match, TRBD1 (5 bases). CDR3 length: 14 residues. V shed 3 bases and J shed 0 bases, with 8 bases lying between them. Germline V gives CDR1 LNHNV, CDR2 YYDKDF (reference sequence). CDR3 sequence reads: CATSRGGVNTEAFF. In nucleotides, the CDR3 is TGTGCCACCAGCAGGGGAGGGGTGAACACTGAAGCTTTCTTT.

This chain connects TRBV3-1 (or the pseudogene TRBV3-2) to TRBJ1-5, with 9 bases lining up with TRBD1. J was trimmed by 5 bases and V by 2 bases; bases with no gene match: 7. The CDR3 has 16 amino acids. CDR1 is LGHDT, CDR2 YNNKEL, per germline (reference sequence). In DNA, the CDR3 is TGTGCCAGCAGCCAATCGACAGGGGGGATCTATCAGCCCCAGCATTTT. It encodes CASSQSTGGIYQPQHF.

The chain joins TRBV25-1 to TRBJ2-5; 8 nucleotides line up with TRBD1. This CDR3 has 13 amino acids. The J segment lost 6 bases and the V segment lost 5 bases, leaving 5 bases of the junction unmatched. CDR1 is MGHDK and CDR2 is SYGVNS in the germline V gene. The CDR3 nucleotides are TGTGCCAGCAGTTTAACAGGGGGGCAGACCCAGTACTTC. Translation: CASSLTGGQTQYF. Full variable domain (remainder filled in from reference TRBV25-1 and TRBJ2-5): EADIYQTPRYLVIGTGKKITLECSQTMGHDKMYWYQQDPGMELHLIHYSYGVNSTEKGDLSSESTVSRIRTEHFPLTLESARPSHTSQYLCASSLTGGQTQYFGPGTRLLVL.

J is TRBJ2-2 and V is TRBV5-1, with 9 bases that match TRBD1. The germline V gene has CDR1 SGHRS and CDR2 YFSETQ. The J segment lost 4 bases and the V segment lost 3 bases, leaving 7 bases of the junction unmatched. This CDR3 spans 16 amino acids. This CDR3 reads CASSSGTGRITGELFF. CDR3 in DNA: TGCGCCAGCAGCTCCGGGACAGGGAGGATCACCGGGGAGCTGTTTTTT. Complete variable domain (other parts from reference TRBV5-1 and TRBJ2-2): KAGVTQTPRYLIKTRGQQVTLSCSPISGHRSVSWYQQTPGQGLQFLFEYFSETQRNKGNFPGRFSGRQFSNSRSEMNVSTLELGDSALYLCASSSGTGRITGELFFGEGSRLTVL.

This sequence joins TRBV7-6 and TRBJ1-1; TRBD1 might be the D (6 bases). V lost 5 bases, J lost 1 base, and 8 bases lay in between. This CDR3 is built from 13 residues. The V gene's germline CDR1 is SGHVS and CDR2 FNYEAQ. The CDR3 DNA follows: TGTGCCAGCAGCCGGACAGAGAACACTGAAGCTTTCTTT. Translation: CASSRTENTEAFF. The full variable domain, its missing parts supplied by reference TRBV7-6 and TRBJ1-1, is GAGVSQSPRYKVTKRGQDVALRCDPISGHVSLYWYRQALGQGPEFLTYFNYEAQQDKSGLPNDRFSAERPEGSISTLTIQRTEQRDSAMYRCASSRTENTEAFFGQGTRLTVV.

Only one count was recorded for this clone. The chain employs TRBV4-1 and TRBJ2-3, with a tentative D call TRBD1 (6 bases). This CDR3 region has 15 residues. Trimming pared 1 base from V and 3 bases from J, leaving 11 bases between. CDR1 and CDR2 from the germline V gene are MGHRA and YSYEKL. The CDR3 coding sequence is TGCGCCAGCAGCCAAGGGGGCAGGGGTACAGATACGCAGTATTTT. This sequence encodes CASSQGGRGTDTQYF.

This clone was seen just once. This rearrangement joins TRBV21-1 to TRBJ2-4; the D segment call TRBD2 is taken from the table without a DNA check. TRBV21-1 is given as a pseudogene. The CDR3 covers 14 residues. CDR3 sequence reads: CASSKVVGFDIQYF. The CDR3 DNA follows: TGTGCCAGCAGCAAAGTAGTCGGGTTTGACATTCAGTACTTC.

V is TRBV27 and J is TRBJ2-7; a weak D match, TRBD1 (6 bases). Germline assignment: CDR1 MNHEY and CDR2 SMNVEV (reference sequence). The CDR3 has 13 amino acids. V was trimmed by 6 bases and J by 6 bases, leaving 15 bases between them. CDR3 residues: CASSISTGSEQYF. In DNA, the CDR3 is TGTGCCAGCAGCATAAGTACAGGGAGCGAGCAGTACTTC.

The V call is TRBV2, the J call TRBJ2-2; D may correspond to TRBD1 or TRBD2 (6 bases each). Per germline, CDR1 SNHLY and CDR2 FYNNEI. CDR3 size: 18 residues. Deletions cut 3 bases from V and 5 bases from J, with 22 bases between. CDR3 nucleotides: TGTGCCAGCAGTGATGGGATTTGGGGGGCGAAAAGGACCGGGGAGCTGTTTTTT. It specifies CASSDGIWGAKRTGELFF.

This chain links TRBV7-7 with TRBJ2-5, with D possibly matching TRBD2 (5 bases). V gave up 3 bases and J gave up 4 bases, with 15 bases separating them. This CDR3 region has 15 residues. Germline V gene lookup returns CDR1 SSHAT and CDR2 FNYEAQ (reference sequence). The CDR3 DNA is TGTGCCAGCAGCTTGGCTTCGGGAAGGTCAGAGACCCAGTACTTC. It is translated as CASSLASGRSETQYF.